A selection of T cell receptor beta chains follows, all from one sample in a study of blood T cell repertoires in COVID-19. Measured with immunoSEQ multiplex PCR; TCRdb has only the in-frame clones, and not every one. This sample has 200,000 to 250,000 clones; approximately 85% occur once, and the top ten carry approximately 8%. The material sequenced was peripheral blood. Source of these receptors: an elderly woman with COVID-19, enrolled during active disease. CDR3s include the opening cysteine and the closing phenylalanine or tryptophan.

v_call: TRBV29-1; cdr3_aa: CSVLGGFGGANVLTF
v_call: TRBV7-6; cdr3_aa: CASSLGEGDYGYTF
v_call: TRBV7-2; cdr3_aa: CASSFTASGYNEQFF
v_call: TRBV11-2; cdr3_aa: CASSLSAGVSYNEQFF
v_call: TRBV19; cdr3_aa: CASSTRGGGTATGANVLTF
v_call: TRBV5-4; cdr3_aa: CASSLGRGKETQYF
v_call: TRBV25-1; cdr3_aa: CASSASGTSGGGEQYF
v_call: TRBV2; cdr3_aa: CASSPTGLKGYTF
v_call: TRBV6-1; cdr3_aa: CASRQQLNTEAFF
v_call: TRBV6-6; cdr3_aa: CASSYGGQPYGYTF
v_call: TRBV5-1; cdr3_aa: CASSFTAMNTEAFF
v_call: TRBV16; cdr3_aa: CASSPRRGGVGNQPQHF
v_call: TRBV28; cdr3_aa: CASSFGGTRSYEQYF
v_call: TRBV27; cdr3_aa: CASSLRRQGILIPGTSNYGYTF
v_call: TRBV5-1; cdr3_aa: CASSWSGRNGYTF
v_call: TRBV7-2; cdr3_aa: CASSLVGQGFNTEAFF
v_call: TRBV30; cdr3_aa: CAWSGPTSGAGTDTQYF
v_call: TRBV12-3/TRBV12-4; cdr3_aa: CASSITYEQYF
v_call: TRBV5-6; cdr3_aa: CASSGRPGFNTEAFF
v_call: TRBV6-6; cdr3_aa: CASSYLDSTDSPLHF
v_call: TRBV2; cdr3_aa: CASSLAEGYGYTF
v_call: TRBV3-1/TRBV3-2; cdr3_aa: CASSQEGRVTDTQYF
v_call: TRBV11-2; cdr3_aa: CASSQGWEDRQGYTF
v_call: TRBV18; cdr3_aa: CASSEGAGGLREQYF
v_call: TRBV30; cdr3_aa: CAWSVQAGRYNEQFF
v_call: TRBV3-1/TRBV3-2; cdr3_aa: CASSQAQGRQTQYF
v_call: TRBV5-1; cdr3_aa: CASSFAPGQNYGYTF
v_call: TRBV29-1; cdr3_aa: CSAGGSEQYF
v_call: TRBV5-8; cdr3_aa: CASSFRGLGVDTQYF
v_call: TRBV11-3; cdr3_aa: CASSTGPRTAHGYEQYF
v_call: TRBV7-2; cdr3_aa: CASSLTGVGTDTQYF
v_call: TRBV19; cdr3_aa: CASSSRAYTEAFF
v_call: TRBV19; cdr3_aa: CASSILRGDGYTF
v_call: TRBV5-1; cdr3_aa: CASSLARLGVGYNEQFF
v_call: TRBV7-9; cdr3_aa: CASSPYMPGQEKAFF
v_call: TRBV28; cdr3_aa: CAVTRGIAYEQYF
v_call: TRBV19; cdr3_aa: CASSIRTSGTEQFF